This T cell receptor beta chain came from a study of vaccination effects on CD4 cells after COVID-19. As for the study in general: The participants, recipients of two vaccine doses, got either BNT162b2 or mRNA-1273.

This clone showed up just a few times. Its antigen is as yet unknown. Sequencing followed a ViraFEST assay step that expanded antigen-specific CD4+ T cells with viral peptide pools. The authors isolated CD4+ T cells after nine to eleven days of culture. Each culture well received a few million PBMC. These cells were then cultured in IMDM with 7.5 to 10 IU/ml IL-2 and 10 ug/ml peptides. The authors exchanged half the medium for IL-2 medium on days 3 and 7. TCRdb's table, derived via immunoSEQ multiplex PCR, lists solely in-frame clones and lacks some. The table lists about 79,000 clones, roughly four fifths of them singletons. Whole-study findings and limits: Pronounced clonal contraction occurred in clones induced by infection and by vaccine late after vaccination.

The CDR3 is 17 amino acids. Germline values: CDR1 SNHLY, CDR2 FYNNEI. V was pared by 5 bases and J by 2 bases, with 21 bases between. The sample here was CD4+ T cells from PBMCs cultured with HCoV-229E spike peptides, taken before COVID-19 vaccination. This sequence joins TRBV2 and TRBJ1-2, with TRBD1 as a possible D gene (6 bases). This TCR was sampled from a human donor who received a COVID-19 vaccine. The CDR3 nucleotides are TGTGCCAGCAGTCCCGGGGGGCAGGGGACTAGGAACTATGGCTACACCTTC. Translating gives CASSPGGQGTRNYGYTF.